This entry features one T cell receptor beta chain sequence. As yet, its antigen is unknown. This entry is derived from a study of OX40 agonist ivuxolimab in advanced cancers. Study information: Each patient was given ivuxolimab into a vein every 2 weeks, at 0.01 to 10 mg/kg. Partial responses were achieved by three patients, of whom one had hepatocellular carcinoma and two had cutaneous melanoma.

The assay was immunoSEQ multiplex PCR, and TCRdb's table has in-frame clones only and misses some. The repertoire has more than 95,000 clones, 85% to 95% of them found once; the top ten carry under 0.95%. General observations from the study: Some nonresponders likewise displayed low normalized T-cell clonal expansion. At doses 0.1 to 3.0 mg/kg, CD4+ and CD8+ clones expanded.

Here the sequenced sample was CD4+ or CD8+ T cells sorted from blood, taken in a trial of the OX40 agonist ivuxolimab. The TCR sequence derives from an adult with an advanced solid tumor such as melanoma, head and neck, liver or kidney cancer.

The CDR3 coding sequence is TGTGCCAGCTCACCTCTCTCTGCACCTGGGGGGGATGTGTGGACCTACGAGCAGTACTTC. As protein: CASSPLSAPGGDVWTYEQYF. V and J are TRBV18 and TRBJ2-5; 7 bases agree with TRBD2. TRBJ2-7 matches the DNA end more closely, so the J call is doubtful. The germline V gene has CDR1 KGHSH and CDR2 LQKENI. This CDR3 is built from 20 residues.